The next 3 T cell receptor beta chains were all read from a single sample in a study of preoperative IRX-2 immunotherapy in early breast cancer. Libraries were prepared by immunoSEQ multiplex PCR; TCRdb keeps only in-frame clonotypes and omits some of them. The top ten hold about 1.6% of the sample, which has approximately 44,000 clones, approximately 94% seen once. The treatment is: preoperative locoregional IRX-2 cytokine immunotherapy. Sequenced material: tumor tissue, taken after IRX-2 immunotherapy. These receptor sequences come from a human donor with breast cancer.

The chain combines TRBV10-3 with TRBJ2-1; D is unresolved. The CDR3 is 11 residues long. Trimming removed 3 bases from V and 5 bases from J, with 2 bases in between. CDR1 is ENHRY and CDR2 is SYGVKD in the germline V gene. This CDR3 reads CAISEHNEQFF. The CDR3 coding sequence is TGTGCCATCAGTGAACACAATGAGCAGTTCTTC.

The gene calls are TRBV30 and TRBJ1-2, with TRBD1 as a possible D gene (5 bases). V lost 8 bases and J 2 bases, leaving 18 bases between the germline ends. Germline CDR1 is GTSNPN and CDR2 is SVGIG (reference sequence). CDR3 length: 14 amino acids. Here the CDR3 reads CAGPPRGFNYGYTF. CDR3 DNA sequence: TGTGCCGGGCCCCCAAGGGGCTTCAACTATGGCTACACCTTC. The full variable domain, in which reference TRBV30 and TRBJ1-2 provide the parts outside the CDR3, is SQTIHQWPATLVQPVGSPLSLECTVEGTSNPNLYWYRQAAGRGLQLLFYSVGIGQISSEVPQNLSASRPQDRQFILSSKKLLLSDSGFYLCAGPPRGFNYGYTFGSGTRLTVV.

CDR3 loop: CASSLLDRANEQFF. CDR3 DNA sequence: TGCGCCAGCAGCCTACTGGACAGGGCAAATGAGCAGTTCTTC. The rearrangement links TRBV5-1 to TRBJ2-1, with 8 bases fitting TRBD1. J gave up 7 bases and V 4 bases, and 7 bases lay outside the gene matches. The CDR3 consists of 14 residues. Germline CDR1 is SGHRS and CDR2 is YFSETQ.